The next 30 T cell receptor beta chains were all read from a single sample in a study of beta chain features in type 1 diabetes. The isolated RNA, all of it, was reverse transcribed, so expressed TCRB transcripts were what got sequenced. Produced via immunoSEQ multiplex PCR; TCRdb's table is partial and in-frame only. The table has under 950,000 clones, around a sixth seen once. The material sequenced was naive CD4+ T cells from blood. The receptors here all came from a woman aged 18 to 35 in good health.

This clone was counted a few times. The rearrangement links TRBV28 to TRBJ2-5, with D maybe TRBD1 (5 bases). V shed 2 bases and J shed 5 bases, with 18 bases lying between them. Germline CDR1 is MDHEN and CDR2 is SYDVKM. The CDR3 is 16 amino acids. The CDR3 sequence is CASSLPPPLQGETQYF. The CDR3 DNA follows: TGTGCCAGCAGTTTACCCCCCCCACTCCAGGGTGAGACCCAGTACTTC.

CDR3 DNA sequence: TGTGCCATCAAAAACACCGGGGAGCTGTTTTTT. Residues: CAIKNTGELFF. This sequence joins TRBV10-3 and TRBJ2-2; D unresolved. The CDR3 has 11 residues. Germline CDR1 reads ENHRY; CDR2 reads SYGVKD. Trimming took off 7 bases at V and 2 bases at J, with 2 bases between the two ends.

In its sample, this clone was seen a few times. The J gene is TRBJ2-1, the V gene TRBV11-1; TRBD1 aligns across 7 bases. V dropped 5 bases and J dropped 0; count of bases not matched to a gene: 7. The CDR3 spans 16 residues. Germline V gene data show CDR1 as SGHAT and CDR2 as FQDESV (reference sequence). CDR3 amino acids: CASSLSGQSSYNEQFF. The CDR3 DNA sequence: TGTGCCAGCAGCCTGTCGGGACAGAGCTCCTACAATGAGCAGTTCTTC.

The V call is TRBV28, the J call TRBJ2-4; tentatively, D is TRBD2 (5 bases). The CDR3 is 15 residues long. Trimming removed 3 bases at V and 7 bases at J, with 16 bases between. The V gene's germline CDR1 is MDHEN and CDR2 SYDVKM. The CDR3 loop is CASSFHTPGNNIQYF. The CDR3 nucleotides read TGTGCCAGCAGTTTTCATACACCCGGGAATAACATTCAGTACTTC.

The table lists this clone with a few counts. The chain combines TRBV7-2 with TRBJ2-7, with D unclear. The germline gives CDR1 SGHTA, CDR2 FQGNSA. The CDR3 contains 13 residues. V lost 5 bases, J lost 0 bases, and 8 bases lay in between. CDR3 nucleotides: TGTGCCAGCAGCGCAGTTCCCTCCTACGAGCAGTACTTC. As protein: CASSAVPSYEQYF.

The V gene is TRBV7-9, the J gene TRBJ2-3, with D tentatively TRBD1 or TRBD2 (5 bases each). The V and J ends lost 8 bases and 0 bases respectively, with 9 bases between them. The CDR3 spans 13 residues. The V gene's germline CDR1 is SEHNR and CDR2 FQNEAQ (reference sequence). The CDR3 nucleotides are TGTGCCAGCGGGGACGGTAGCACAGATACGCAGTATTTT. Translated, it gives CASGDGSTDTQYF.

This chain connects TRBV28 to TRBJ1-1, with D possibly matching TRBD1 (5 bases). This CDR3 region has 13 residues. The ends were cut back, 8 bases at V and 2 bases at J, with 12 bases in the middle. In germline, CDR1 is MDHEN, CDR2 SYDVKM. The CDR3 loop reads CASAETANTEAFF. DNA of the CDR3: TGTGCCAGCGCAGAGACAGCTAACACTGAAGCTTTCTTT.

The J gene is TRBJ2-3, the V gene TRBV5-4, with D possibly matching TRBD2 (6 bases). Trimming took off 3 bases at V and 1 base at J, with 12 bases between the two ends. Looked up from germline, CDR1 is SGHNT and CDR2 is YYREEE (reference sequence). This CDR3 is built from 15 residues. The CDR3 here is CASSSGLSRTDTQYF. The CDR3 DNA sequence: TGTGCCAGCAGCTCGGGACTTTCACGCACAGATACGCAGTATTTT.

The CDR3 loop is CASSLGGTSFPYEQYF. The CDR3 nucleotides read TGTGCCAGCAGCTTAGGAGGGACTAGCTTTCCCTACGAGCAGTACTTC. This chain connects TRBV7-2 to TRBJ2-7, with TRBD2 identical over 9 bases. This CDR3 comprises 16 residues. J was trimmed by 2 bases and V by 1 base; bases with no gene match: 6. Germline V gene sequence: CDR1 SGHTA, CDR2 FQGNSA. The full variable domain, completed using reference TRBV7-2 and TRBJ2-7, is GAGVSQSPSNKVTEKGKDVELRCDPISGHTALYWYRQSLGQGLEFLIYFQGNSAPDKSGLPSDRFSAERTGGSVSTLTIQRTQQEDSAVYLCASSLGGTSFPYEQYFGPGTRLTVT.

A single count supports this clone. The CDR3, as DNA: TGTGCCAGCAAAAGACCGACAGGGCCCACTGAAGCTTTCTTT. This codes for CASKRPTGPTEAFF. V and J are TRBV6-5 and TRBJ1-1; 7 bases line up with TRBD1. J was trimmed by 4 bases and V by 7 bases; bases with no gene match: 9. There are 14 residues in the CDR3. The germline gives CDR1 MNHEY, CDR2 SVGAGI.

The gene calls are TRBV5-1 and TRBJ2-1; TRBD1 matches 8 bases. Unmatched junction bases numbered 7, after V lost 4 bases and J lost 7 bases. Germline lookup yields CDR1 SGHRS and CDR2 YFSETQ. CDR3 size: 14 residues. The CDR3 spells CASSPEQGVNEQFF. The CDR3 DNA sequence: TGCGCCAGCAGCCCCGAACAGGGGGTTAATGAGCAGTTCTTC.

A few counts support this clone. The rearrangement joins TRBV2 to TRBJ2-5, with TRBD1 identical over 8 bases. The CDR3 has 15 amino acids. The germline V gene encodes CDR1 SNHLY and CDR2 FYNNEI. V dropped 6 bases and J dropped 4; count of bases not matched to a gene: 10. The CDR3: CASRADRAGRETQYF. CDR3 coding DNA: TGTGCCAGCAGGGCGGACAGGGCGGGACGAGAGACCCAGTACTTC.

This clone showed up just a few times. The junction departs from the called germline gene at one end, perhaps through a read error. This chain links TRBV7-7 with TRBJ2-5; 7 bases align to TRBD2. This CDR3 is 15 amino acids long. The germline CDR1 and CDR2 sequences are SSHAT and FNYEAQ (reference sequence). The CDR3 is CASSPSLGSGLTQYF. The DNA for the CDR3 is TGTGCTAGCAGCCCCAGTCTAGGTAGCGGGTTGACCCAGTACTTC.

The rearrangement links TRBV7-9 to TRBJ2-3, with TRBD2 identical over 8 bases. The V gene end was trimmed by 10 bases and the J gene end by 6 bases; junction bases not matched to a gene: 12. Looked up from germline, CDR1 is SEHNR and CDR2 is FQNEAQ (reference sequence). The CDR3 sequence is 14 residues long. The CDR3 region is CAIISGNPGDTQYF. CDR3 nucleotides: TGTGCCATTATTAGCGGGAACCCCGGGGATACGCAGTATTTT.

J is TRBJ1-5 and V is TRBV6-1; D not certain. Germline V lookup: CDR1 MNHNS, CDR2 SASEGT. The CDR3 covers 16 residues. Trimming removed 1 base at V and 2 bases at J, with 12 bases between. The CDR3 sequence: CASSEGPSFGNQPQHF. The CDR3 DNA reads as TGTGCCAGCAGTGAAGGACCGTCGTTTGGCAATCAGCCCCAGCATTTT.

This clone was detected only a few times. V is TRBV5-1 and J is TRBJ2-3; 7 bases agree with TRBD1. Unmatched junction bases numbered 7, after V lost 4 bases and J lost 2 bases. The CDR3 totals 15 residues. Germline V CDR1 and CDR2: SGHRS, YFSETQ. Written as DNA, the CDR3 is TGCGCCAGCAGCGGTGGGACAGCGTACACAGATACGCAGTATTTT. Protein product: CASSGGTAYTDTQYF.

The CDR3 DNA reads TGCGCCAGCAGCCCCTCAGCTAGCCCCCAAGCGCAGTATTTT. Translation: CASSPSASPQAQYF. The chain combines TRBV5-1 with TRBJ2-3, with a weak D call TRBD2 (5 bases). Trimming left V 4 bases short and J 10 bases short, with 19 bases between. This CDR3 has 14 amino acids. Per the germline V gene, CDR1 is SGHRS and CDR2 is YFSETQ. The whole variable domain, remainder taken from reference TRBV5-1 and TRBJ2-3, is KAGVTQTPRYLIKTRGQQVTLSCSPISGHRSVSWYQQTPGQGLQFLFEYFSETQRNKGNFPGRFSGRQFSNSRSEMNVSTLELGDSALYLCASSPSASPQAQYFGPGTRLTVL.

This chain links TRBV7-2 with TRBJ2-2, with a possible D match to TRBD2 (6 bases). The germline V gene has CDR1 SGHTA and CDR2 FQGNSA. Between the trimmed V and J ends, which lost 1 base and 6 bases, there was a span of 9 bases. The CDR3 is 14 residues long. The CDR3 spells CASSLGAGPGELFF. Here the CDR3 DNA reads TGTGCCAGCAGCTTAGGTGCGGGACCCGGGGAGCTGTTTTTT.

The chain links TRBV5-1 to TRBJ2-5; unclear D gene. V dropped 7 bases and J dropped 1 base, with 11 bases sitting between them. This CDR3 region has 13 residues. Germline V CDR1 and CDR2: SGHRS, YFSETQ. In DNA, the CDR3 is TGCGCCAGCGGCCGAGGAGTCCAAGAGACCCAGTACTTC. This gives the protein CASGRGVQETQYF.

This clone came up a few times. V and J are TRBV4-2 and TRBJ2-2; D gene uncertain. Trimming removed 0 bases at V and 5 bases at J, with 13 bases between. Germline CDR1 reads LGHNA; CDR2 reads YNFKEQ. This CDR3 contains 16 residues. Here the CDR3 reads CASSQEVRGYTGELFF. DNA for the CDR3: TGTGCCAGCAGCCAAGAGGTACGAGGATATACCGGGGAGCTGTTTTTT.

The V gene is TRBV9, the J gene TRBJ1-1; 9 bases agree with TRBD1. Germline CDR1 SGDLS, CDR2 YYNGEE. Germline trimming cut 3 bases from V and 1 base from J; bases unmatched to any gene: 1. This CDR3 comprises 14 residues. The CDR3 sequence: CASSEDRGNTEAFF. The CDR3, as DNA: TGTGCCAGCAGCGAGGACAGGGGGAACACTGAAGCTTTCTTT. The full variable domain, rest sourced from reference TRBV9 and TRBJ1-1, is DSGVTQTPKHLITATGQRVTLRCSPRSGDLSVYWYQQSLDQGLQFLIQYYNGEERAKGNILERFSAQQFPDLHSELNLSSLELGDSALYFCASSEDRGNTEAFFGQGTRLTVV.

V usage is TRBV7-9 and J usage is TRBJ1-4; D unresolved. Looked up from germline, CDR1 is SEHNR and CDR2 is FQNEAQ (reference sequence). Trimming removed 5 bases from V and 10 bases from J, with 17 bases in between. The CDR3 consists of 14 residues. CDR3 sequence: CASSQGYSYGKLFF. The CDR3 DNA follows: TGTGCCAGCAGCCAAGGTTATTCTTACGGAAAACTGTTTTTT.

The V and J genes are TRBV6-5 and TRBJ1-1; 9 bases agree with TRBD1. The V gene's germline CDR1 is MNHEY and CDR2 SVGAGI. The CDR3 consists of 15 residues. The junction had 5 bases not matched to a gene; V was cut back by 6 bases and J by 0 bases. The CDR3 nucleotides read TGTGCCAGCAGGGGGACAGGGCTCATGAACACTGAAGCTTTCTTT. Protein: CASRGTGLMNTEAFF.

There are a few counts of this clone. V gene TRBV5-1 combines with J gene TRBJ2-1; D not resolved. The V gene's germline CDR1 is SGHRS and CDR2 YFSETQ. The CDR3 spans 12 residues. Trimming removed 5 bases from V and 7 bases from J, with 10 bases in between. CDR3 region: CASSLPGNEQFF. The CDR3 DNA is TGCGCCAGCAGTCTCCCCGGGAATGAGCAGTTCTTC.

The chain couples TRBV5-1 to TRBJ2-3; 10 positions match TRBD1. The CDR3 is made up of 14 amino acids. Germline V gene sequence: CDR1 SGHRS, CDR2 YFSETQ. V lost 2 bases to trimming and J lost 4 bases; unmatched junction nucleotides: 1. The CDR3 spells CASSFGQGADTQYF. CDR3 sequence (DNA): TGCGCCAGCAGCTTCGGACAGGGGGCAGATACGCAGTATTTT.

V usage is TRBV18 and J usage is TRBJ2-5; TRBD2 matches 8 bases. The germline V gene encodes CDR1 KGHSH and CDR2 LQKENI. V was pared by 3 bases and J by 4 bases, with 7 bases of the junction left unmatched. This CDR3 has 15 residues. CDR3: CASSPIAGWGETQYF. For the CDR3, the DNA is TGTGCCAGCTCACCTATAGCGGGATGGGGAGAGACCCAGTACTTC.

The rearrangement uses TRBV2 and TRBJ2-3, with 7 bases lining up with TRBD1. The CDR3 covers 15 residues. Germline lookup yields CDR1 SNHLY and CDR2 FYNNEI. The V gene end was trimmed by 10 bases and the J gene end by 1 base; junction bases not matched to a gene: 11. CDR3 amino acids: CATIRDRVRTDTQYF. DNA of the CDR3: TGTGCCACCATCCGCGACAGGGTACGCACAGATACGCAGTATTTT.

The chain employs TRBV5-4 and TRBJ1-5, with 7 bases identical to TRBD1. J was trimmed by 9 bases and V by 4 bases; bases with no gene match: 10. Looked up from germline, CDR1 is SGHNT and CDR2 is YYREEE (reference sequence). The CDR3 covers 14 residues. The CDR3 nucleotides are TGTGCCAGCAGCCCCGGACAGGTCCCAGGGCCCCAGCATTTT. Translated, it gives CASSPGQVPGPQHF.

The J gene is TRBJ1-5, the V gene TRBV2, with a possible D match to TRBD1 (6 bases). The length of the CDR3 is 13 residues. V gave up 8 bases and J gave up 5 bases, with 13 bases separating them. CDR1 and CDR2 from the germline V gene are SNHLY and FYNNEI. The CDR3 is CASSGVEDQPQHF. CDR3 nucleotides: TGTGCCAGCTCAGGGGTGGAGGATCAGCCCCAGCATTTT.

This chain joins TRBV28 and TRBJ2-7; 10 bases align to TRBD2. The germline CDR1 and CDR2 sequences are MDHEN and SYDVKM. CDR3 length equals 15 residues. V lost 11 bases to trimming and J lost 3 bases; unmatched junction nucleotides: 13. CDR3: CAVRSVAGGNYEQYF. CDR3 bases: TGTGCCGTGCGGTCAGTAGCGGGAGGAAACTACGAGCAGTACTTC. The variable domain in full, completed from reference TRBV28 and TRBJ2-7, reads DVKVTQSSRYLVKRTGEKVFLECVQDMDHENMFWYRQDPGLGLRLIYFSYDVKMKEKGDIPEGYSVSREKKERFSLILESASTNQTSMYLCAVRSVAGGNYEQYFGPGTRLTVT.